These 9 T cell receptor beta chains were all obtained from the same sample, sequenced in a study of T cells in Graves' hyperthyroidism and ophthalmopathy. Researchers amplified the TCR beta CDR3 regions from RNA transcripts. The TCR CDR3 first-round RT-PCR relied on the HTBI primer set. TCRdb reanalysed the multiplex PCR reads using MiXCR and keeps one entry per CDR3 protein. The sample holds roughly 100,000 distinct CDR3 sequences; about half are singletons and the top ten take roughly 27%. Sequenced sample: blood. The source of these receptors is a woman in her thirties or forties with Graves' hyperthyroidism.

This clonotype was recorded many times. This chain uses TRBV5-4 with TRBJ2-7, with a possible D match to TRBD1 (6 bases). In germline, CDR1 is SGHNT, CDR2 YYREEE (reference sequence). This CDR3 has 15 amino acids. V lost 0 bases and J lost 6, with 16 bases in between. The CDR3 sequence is CASSLGQAPLGEQYF. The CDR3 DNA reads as TGTGCCAGCAGCTTGGGACAGGCCCCCCTCGGCGAGCAGTACTTC. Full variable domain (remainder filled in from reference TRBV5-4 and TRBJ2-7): ETGVTQSPTHLIKTRGQQVTLRCSSQSGHNTVSWYQQALGQGPQFIFQYYREEENGRGNFPPRFSGLQFPNYSSELNVNALELDDSALYLCASSLGQAPLGEQYFGPGTRLTVT.

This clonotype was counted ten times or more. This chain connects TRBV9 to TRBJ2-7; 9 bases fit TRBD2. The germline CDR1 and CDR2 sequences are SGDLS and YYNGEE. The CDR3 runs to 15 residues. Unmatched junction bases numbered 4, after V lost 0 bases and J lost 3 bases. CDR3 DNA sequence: TGTGCCAGCAGCGTAGATGAGACTAGCGGCTACGAGCAGTACTTC. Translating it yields CASSVDETSGYEQYF.

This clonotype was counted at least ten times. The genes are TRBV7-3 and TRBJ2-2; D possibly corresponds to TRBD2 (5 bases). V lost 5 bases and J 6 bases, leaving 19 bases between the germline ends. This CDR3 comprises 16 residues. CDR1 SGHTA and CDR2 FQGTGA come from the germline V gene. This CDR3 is CASSPSLGGGPGELFF. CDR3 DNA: TGTGCCAGCAGCCCCTCACTAGGTGGTGGGCCCGGGGAGCTGTTTTTT.

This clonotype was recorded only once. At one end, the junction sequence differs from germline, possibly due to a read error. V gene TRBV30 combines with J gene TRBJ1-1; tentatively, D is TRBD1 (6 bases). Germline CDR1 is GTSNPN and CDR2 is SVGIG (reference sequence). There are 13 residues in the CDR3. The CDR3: CAWSSGGVTVAFF. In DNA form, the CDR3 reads TGTGCCTGGAGTTCGGGGGGCGTTACTGTAGCTTTCTTT.

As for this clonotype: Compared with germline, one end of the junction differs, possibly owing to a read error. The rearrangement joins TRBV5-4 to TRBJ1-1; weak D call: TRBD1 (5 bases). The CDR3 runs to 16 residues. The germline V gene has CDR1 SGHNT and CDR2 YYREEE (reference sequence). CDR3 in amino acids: CACSLGVRDMNTEAFF. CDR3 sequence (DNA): TGTGCCTGCAGCTTGGGGGTGCGGGATATGAACACTGAAGCTTTCTTT.

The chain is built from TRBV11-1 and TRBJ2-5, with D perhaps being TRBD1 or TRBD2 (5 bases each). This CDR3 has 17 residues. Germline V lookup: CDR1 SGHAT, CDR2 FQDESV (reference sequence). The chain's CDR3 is CAKDRGAVVRGWETQYF. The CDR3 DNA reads TGTGCTAAAGATCGTGGGGCCGTAGTACGGGGATGGGAGACCCAGTACTTC.

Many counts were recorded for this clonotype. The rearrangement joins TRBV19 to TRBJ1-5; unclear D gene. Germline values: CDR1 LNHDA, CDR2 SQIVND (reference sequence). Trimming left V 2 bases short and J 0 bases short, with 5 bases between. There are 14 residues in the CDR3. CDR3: CASSIQDSNQPQHF. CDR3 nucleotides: TGTGCCAGTAGTATACAGGATAGCAATCAGCCCCAGCATTTT.

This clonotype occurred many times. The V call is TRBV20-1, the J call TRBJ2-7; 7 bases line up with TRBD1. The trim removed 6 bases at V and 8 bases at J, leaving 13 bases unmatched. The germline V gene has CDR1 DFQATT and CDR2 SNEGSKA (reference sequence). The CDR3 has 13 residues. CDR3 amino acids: CSARQGTKAKQYF. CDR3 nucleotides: TGCAGTGCGAGACAGGGAACAAAAGCTAAGCAGTACTTC.

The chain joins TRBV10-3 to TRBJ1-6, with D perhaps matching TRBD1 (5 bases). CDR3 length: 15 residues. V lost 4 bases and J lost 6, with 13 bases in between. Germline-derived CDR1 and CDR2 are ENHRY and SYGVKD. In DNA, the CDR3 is TGTGCCATCAGTGTGGAAGGGGTCGGTAATTCACCCCTCCACTTT. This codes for CAISVEGVGNSPLHF.